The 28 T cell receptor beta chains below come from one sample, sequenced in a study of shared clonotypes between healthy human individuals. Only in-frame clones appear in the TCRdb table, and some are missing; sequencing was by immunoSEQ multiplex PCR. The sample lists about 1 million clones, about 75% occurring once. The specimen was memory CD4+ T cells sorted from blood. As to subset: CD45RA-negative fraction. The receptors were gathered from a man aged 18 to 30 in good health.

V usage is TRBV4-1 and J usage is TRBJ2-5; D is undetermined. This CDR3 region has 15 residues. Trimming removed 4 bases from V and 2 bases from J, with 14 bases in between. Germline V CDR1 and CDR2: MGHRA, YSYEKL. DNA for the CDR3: TGCGCCAGCAGCCGAGACCGGACCGGACAAGAGACCCAGTACTTC. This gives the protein CASSRDRTGQETQYF.

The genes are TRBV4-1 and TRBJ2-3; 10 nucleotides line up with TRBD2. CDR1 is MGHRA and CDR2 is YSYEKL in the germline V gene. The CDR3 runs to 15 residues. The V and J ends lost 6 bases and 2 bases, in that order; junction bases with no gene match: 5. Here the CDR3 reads CASRPTSGPTDTQYF. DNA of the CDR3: TGCGCCAGCAGACCGACTAGCGGGCCCACAGATACGCAGTATTTT.

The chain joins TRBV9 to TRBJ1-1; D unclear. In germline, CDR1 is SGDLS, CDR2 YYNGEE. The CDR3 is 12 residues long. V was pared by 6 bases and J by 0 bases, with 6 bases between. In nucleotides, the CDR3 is TGTGCCAGCACGGGGATGAACACTGAAGCTTTCTTT. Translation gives CASTGMNTEAFF. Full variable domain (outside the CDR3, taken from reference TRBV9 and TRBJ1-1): DSGVTQTPKHLITATGQRVTLRCSPRSGDLSVYWYQQSLDQGLQFLIQYYNGEERAKGNILERFSAQQFPDLHSELNLSSLELGDSALYFCASTGMNTEAFFGQGTRLTVV.

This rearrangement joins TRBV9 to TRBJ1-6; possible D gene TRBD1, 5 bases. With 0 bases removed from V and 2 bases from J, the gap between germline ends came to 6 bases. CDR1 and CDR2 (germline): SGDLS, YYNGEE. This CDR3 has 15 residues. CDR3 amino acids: CASSVEQAYNSPLHF. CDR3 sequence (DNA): TGTGCCAGCAGCGTAGAACAGGCCTATAATTCACCCCTCCACTTT.

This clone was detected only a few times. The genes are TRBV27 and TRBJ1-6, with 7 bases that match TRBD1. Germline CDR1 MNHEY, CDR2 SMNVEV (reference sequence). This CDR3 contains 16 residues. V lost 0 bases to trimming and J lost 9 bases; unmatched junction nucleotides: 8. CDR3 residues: CASSLSGETGRSPLHF. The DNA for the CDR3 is TGTGCCAGCAGTTTATCGGGCGAGACAGGGCGTTCACCCCTCCACTTT.

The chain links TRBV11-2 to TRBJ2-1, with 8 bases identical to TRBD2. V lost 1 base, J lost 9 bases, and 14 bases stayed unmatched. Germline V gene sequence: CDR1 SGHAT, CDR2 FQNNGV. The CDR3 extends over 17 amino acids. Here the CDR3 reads CASSLGLGAGVLSEQFF. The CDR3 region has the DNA TGTGCCAGCAGCTTAGGGCTGGGAGCGGGAGTACTGAGTGAGCAGTTCTTC.

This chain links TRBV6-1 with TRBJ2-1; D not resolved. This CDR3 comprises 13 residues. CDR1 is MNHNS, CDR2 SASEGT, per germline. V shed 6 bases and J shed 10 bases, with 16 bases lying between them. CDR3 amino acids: CASRDPVHLEQFF. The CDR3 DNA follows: TGTGCCAGCAGGGACCCGGTTCACCTGGAGCAGTTCTTC.

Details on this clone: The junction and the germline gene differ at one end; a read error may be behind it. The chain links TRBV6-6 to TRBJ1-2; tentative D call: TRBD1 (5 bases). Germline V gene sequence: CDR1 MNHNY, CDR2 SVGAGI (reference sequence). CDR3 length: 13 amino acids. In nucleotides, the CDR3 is TGTGCCAGCAGTCCCGGGACCTCCTATGGCTACGCCTTC. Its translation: CASSPGTSYGYAF.

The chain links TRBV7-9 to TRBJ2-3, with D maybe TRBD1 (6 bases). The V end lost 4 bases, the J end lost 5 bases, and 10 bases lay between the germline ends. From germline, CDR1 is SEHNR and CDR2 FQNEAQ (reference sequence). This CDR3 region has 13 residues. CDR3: CASSSRGQDTQYF. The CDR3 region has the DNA TGTGCCAGCAGCTCCCGGGGACAAGATACGCAGTATTTT.

The CDR3 region is CASRASGRGDTQYF. The CDR3 region has the DNA TGTGCCAGCAGGGCGAGCGGGAGAGGAGATACGCAGTATTTT. This rearrangement joins TRBV5-8 to TRBJ2-3; 8 bases agree with TRBD2. Germline V gives CDR1 SGHTS, CDR2 YDEGEE. The CDR3 is made up of 14 amino acids. The ends lost 5 bases at V and 5 bases at J; junction bases unmatched: 7. The variable domain in full, completed from reference TRBV5-8 and TRBJ2-3, reads EAGVTQSPTHLIKTRGQQATLRCSPISGHTSVYWYQQALGLGLQFLLWYDEGEERNRGNFPPRFSGRQFPNYSSELNVNALELEDSALYLCASRASGRGDTQYFGPGTRLTVL.

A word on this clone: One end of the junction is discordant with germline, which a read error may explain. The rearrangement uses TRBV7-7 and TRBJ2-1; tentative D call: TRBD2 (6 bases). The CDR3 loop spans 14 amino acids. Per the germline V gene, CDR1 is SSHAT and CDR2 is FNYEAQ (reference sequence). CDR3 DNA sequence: TGTGCTAGCAGCTTAGACGGGAGTTATTCTGAGCAGTTCTTC. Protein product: CASSLDGSYSEQFF.

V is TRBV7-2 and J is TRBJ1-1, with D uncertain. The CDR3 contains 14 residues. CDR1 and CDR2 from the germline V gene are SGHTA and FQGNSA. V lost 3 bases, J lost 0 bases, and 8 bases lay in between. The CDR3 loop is CASSFDILNTEAFF. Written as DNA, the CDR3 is TGTGCCAGCAGCTTTGACATCTTGAACACTGAAGCTTTCTTT.

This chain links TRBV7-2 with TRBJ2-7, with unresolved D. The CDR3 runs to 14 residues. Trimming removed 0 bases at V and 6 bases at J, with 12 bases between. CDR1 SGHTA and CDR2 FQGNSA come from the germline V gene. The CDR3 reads CASSLASPPGEQYF. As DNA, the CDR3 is TGTGCCAGCAGCTTAGCTAGCCCCCCGGGCGAGCAGTACTTC.

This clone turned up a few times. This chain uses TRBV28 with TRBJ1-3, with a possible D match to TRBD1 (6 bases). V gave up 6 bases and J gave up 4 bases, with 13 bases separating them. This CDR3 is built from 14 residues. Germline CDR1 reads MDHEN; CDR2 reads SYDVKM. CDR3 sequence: CASRPQGSGNTIYF. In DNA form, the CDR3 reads TGTGCCAGCAGGCCACAGGGATCCGGAAACACCATATATTTT.

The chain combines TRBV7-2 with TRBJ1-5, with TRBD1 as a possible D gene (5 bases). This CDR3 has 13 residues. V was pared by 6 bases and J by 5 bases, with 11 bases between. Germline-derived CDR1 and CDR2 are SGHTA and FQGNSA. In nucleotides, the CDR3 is TGTGCCAGCAGTGACAGCCTGGATCAGCCCCAGCATTTT. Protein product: CASSDSLDQPQHF.

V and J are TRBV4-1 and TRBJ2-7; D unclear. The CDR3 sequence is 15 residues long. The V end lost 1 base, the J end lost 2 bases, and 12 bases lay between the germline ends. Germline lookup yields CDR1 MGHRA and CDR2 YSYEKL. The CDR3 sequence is CASSQADTLTYEQYF. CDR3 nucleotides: TGCGCCAGCAGCCAAGCTGATACCCTGACCTACGAGCAGTACTTC.

CDR3 sequence: CASSARDLSYEQYF. DNA of the CDR3: TGTGCCAGCAGCGCCCGGGACCTTTCCTACGAGCAGTACTTC. This chain connects TRBV9 to TRBJ2-7, with D perhaps being TRBD1 or TRBD2 (5 bases each). Germline V lookup: CDR1 SGDLS, CDR2 YYNGEE. The CDR3 is 14 amino acids. V lost 3 bases and J lost 1, with 11 bases in between.

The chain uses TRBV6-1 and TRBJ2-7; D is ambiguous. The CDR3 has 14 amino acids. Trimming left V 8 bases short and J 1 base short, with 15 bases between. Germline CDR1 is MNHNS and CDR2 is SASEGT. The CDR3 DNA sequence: TGTGCCAGCGGATCTGGCGGTGGGTCCTACGAGCAGTACTTC. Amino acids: CASGSGGGSYEQYF.

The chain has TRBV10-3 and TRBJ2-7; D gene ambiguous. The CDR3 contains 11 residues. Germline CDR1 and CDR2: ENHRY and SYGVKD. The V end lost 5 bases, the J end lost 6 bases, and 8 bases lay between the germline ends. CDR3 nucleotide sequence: TGTGCCATCAGTTCTCTAAGCGAGCAGTACTTC. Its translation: CAISSLSEQYF.

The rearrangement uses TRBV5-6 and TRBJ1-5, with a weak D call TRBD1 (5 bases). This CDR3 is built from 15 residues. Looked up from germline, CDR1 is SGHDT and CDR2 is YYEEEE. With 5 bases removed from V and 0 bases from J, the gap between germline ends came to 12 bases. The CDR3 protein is CASRLQAYSNQPQHF. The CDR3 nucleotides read TGTGCCAGCAGACTACAGGCATATAGCAATCAGCCCCAGCATTTT.

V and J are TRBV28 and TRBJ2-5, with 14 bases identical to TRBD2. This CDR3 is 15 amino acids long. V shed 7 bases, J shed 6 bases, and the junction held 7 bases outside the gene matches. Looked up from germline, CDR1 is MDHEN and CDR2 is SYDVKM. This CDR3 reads CASTDRTSGGKTQYF. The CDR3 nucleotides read TGTGCCAGCACCGACCGGACTAGCGGGGGGAAGACCCAGTACTTC.

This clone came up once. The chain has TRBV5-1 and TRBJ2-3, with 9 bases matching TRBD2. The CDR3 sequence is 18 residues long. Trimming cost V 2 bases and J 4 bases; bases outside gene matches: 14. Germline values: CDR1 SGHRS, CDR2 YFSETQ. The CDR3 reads CASSFLPLGRGGADTQYF. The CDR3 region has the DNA TGCGCCAGCAGCTTTTTACCCCTCGGGCGGGGGGGCGCAGATACGCAGTATTTT.

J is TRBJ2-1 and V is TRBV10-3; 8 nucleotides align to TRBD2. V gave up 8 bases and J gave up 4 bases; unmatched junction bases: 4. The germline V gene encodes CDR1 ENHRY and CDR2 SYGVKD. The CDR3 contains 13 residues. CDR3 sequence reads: CAIATSGYNEQFF. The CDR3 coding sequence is TGTGCCATCGCCACTAGCGGTTACAATGAGCAGTTCTTC.

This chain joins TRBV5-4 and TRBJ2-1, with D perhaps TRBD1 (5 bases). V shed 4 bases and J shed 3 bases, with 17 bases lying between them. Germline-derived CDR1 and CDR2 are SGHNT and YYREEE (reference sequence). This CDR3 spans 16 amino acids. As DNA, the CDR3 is TGTGCCAGCAGCCGGAATACAGGTCCGAACTACAATGAGCAGTTCTTC. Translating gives CASSRNTGPNYNEQFF. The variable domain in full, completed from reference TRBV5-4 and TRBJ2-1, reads ETGVTQSPTHLIKTRGQQVTLRCSSQSGHNTVSWYQQALGQGPQFIFQYYREEENGRGNFPPRFSGLQFPNYSSELNVNALELDDSALYLCASSRNTGPNYNEQFFGPGTRLTVL.

CDR3 region: CASRFANEKLFF. The CDR3 DNA reads TGTGCCAGCAGATTTGCAAATGAAAAACTGTTTTTT. This chain links TRBV2 with TRBJ1-4; D unresolved. Germline CDR1 SNHLY, CDR2 FYNNEI. This CDR3 is 12 amino acids long. The V end lost 6 bases, the J end lost 5 bases, and 7 bases lay between the germline ends.

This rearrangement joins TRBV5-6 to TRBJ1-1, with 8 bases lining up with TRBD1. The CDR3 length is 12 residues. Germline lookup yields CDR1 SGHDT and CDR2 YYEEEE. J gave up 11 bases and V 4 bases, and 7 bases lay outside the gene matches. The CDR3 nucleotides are TGTGCCAGCAGCATCCGACAGGGGAGGGCTTTCTTT. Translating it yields CASSIRQGRAFF.

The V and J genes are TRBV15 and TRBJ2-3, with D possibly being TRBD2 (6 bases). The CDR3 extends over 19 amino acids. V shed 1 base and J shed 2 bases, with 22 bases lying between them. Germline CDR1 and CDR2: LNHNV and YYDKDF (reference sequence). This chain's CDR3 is CATSRASGGFTLATDTQYF. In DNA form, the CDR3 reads TGTGCCACCAGCAGAGCTTCCGGGGGATTCACGCTTGCCACAGATACGCAGTATTTT.

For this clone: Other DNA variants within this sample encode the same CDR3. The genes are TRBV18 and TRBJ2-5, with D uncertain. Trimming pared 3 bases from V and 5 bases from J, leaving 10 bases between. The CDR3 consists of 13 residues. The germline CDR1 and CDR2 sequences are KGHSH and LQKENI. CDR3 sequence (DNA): TGTGCCAGCTCACCGTCATTGGTTGAGACCCAGTACTTC. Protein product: CASSPSLVETQYF.